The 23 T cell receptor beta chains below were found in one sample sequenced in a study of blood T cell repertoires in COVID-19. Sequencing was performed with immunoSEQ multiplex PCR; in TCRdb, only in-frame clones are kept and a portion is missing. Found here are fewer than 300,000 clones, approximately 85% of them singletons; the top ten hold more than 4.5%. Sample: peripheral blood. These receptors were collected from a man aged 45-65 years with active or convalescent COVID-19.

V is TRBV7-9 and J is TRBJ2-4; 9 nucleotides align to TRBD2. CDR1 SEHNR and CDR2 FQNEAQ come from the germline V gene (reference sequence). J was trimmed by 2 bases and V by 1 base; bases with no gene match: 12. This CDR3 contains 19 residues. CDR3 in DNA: TGTGCCAGCAGCTTAGGGGAGACTAGCGGTCTTCGGCCCAAAAACATTCAGTACTTC. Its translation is CASSLGETSGLRPKNIQYF.

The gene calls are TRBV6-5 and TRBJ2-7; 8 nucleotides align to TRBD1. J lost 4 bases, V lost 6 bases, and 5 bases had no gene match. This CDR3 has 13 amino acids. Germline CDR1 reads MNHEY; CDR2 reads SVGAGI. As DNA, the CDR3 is TGTGCCAGCAGCCCGACAGGGGCTTACGAGCAGTACTTC. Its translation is CASSPTGAYEQYF.

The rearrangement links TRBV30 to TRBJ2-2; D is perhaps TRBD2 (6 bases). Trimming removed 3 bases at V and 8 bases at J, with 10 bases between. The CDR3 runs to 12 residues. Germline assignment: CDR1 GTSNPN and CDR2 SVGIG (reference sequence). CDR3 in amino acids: CAWSPGAGELFF. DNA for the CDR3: TGTGCCTGGAGCCCGGGAGCTGGGGAGCTGTTTTTT.

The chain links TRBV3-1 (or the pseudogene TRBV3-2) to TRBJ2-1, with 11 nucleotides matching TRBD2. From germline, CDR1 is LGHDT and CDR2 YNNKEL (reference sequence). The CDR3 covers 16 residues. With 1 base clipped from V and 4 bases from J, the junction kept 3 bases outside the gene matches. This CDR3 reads CASSQAGLAEYNEQFF. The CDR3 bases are TGTGCCAGCAGCCAAGCGGGACTAGCGGAATACAATGAGCAGTTCTTC.

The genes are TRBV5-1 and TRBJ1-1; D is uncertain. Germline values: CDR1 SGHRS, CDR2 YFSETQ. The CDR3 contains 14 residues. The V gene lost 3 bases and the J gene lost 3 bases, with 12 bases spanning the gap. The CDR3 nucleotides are TGCGCCAGCAGCTACGGACTACTGGACACTGAAGCTTTCTTT. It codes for CASSYGLLDTEAFF.

The CDR3 reads CASSFLGLAGGAETQYF. CDR3 coding DNA: TGTGCCAGCAGCTTTCTTGGGTTAGCGGGAGGCGCCGAGACCCAGTACTTC. The J gene is TRBJ2-5, the V gene TRBV5-6; TRBD2 aligns across 10 bases. The trim removed 2 bases at V and 5 bases at J, leaving 12 bases unmatched. There are 17 residues in the CDR3. Germline loops: CDR1 SGHDT, CDR2 YYEEEE. Full variable domain (remainder filled in from reference TRBV5-6 and TRBJ2-5): DAGVTQSPTHLIKTRGQQVTLRCSPKSGHDTVSWYQQALGQGPQFIFQYYEEEERQRGNFPDRFSGHQFPNYSSELNVNALLLGDSALYLCASSFLGLAGGAETQYFGPGTRLLVL.

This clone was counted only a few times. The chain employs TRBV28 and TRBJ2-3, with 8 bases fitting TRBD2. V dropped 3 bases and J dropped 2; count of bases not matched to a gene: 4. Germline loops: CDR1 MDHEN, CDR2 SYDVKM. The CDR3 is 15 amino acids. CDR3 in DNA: TGTGCCAGCAGTTTCAAGCGGGAGAACACAGATACGCAGTATTTT. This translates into CASSFKRENTDTQYF.

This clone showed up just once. The DNA of the CDR3 is TGTGCCAGCAGTTTGTCCGGGACAGGGGTTCGGGTCTACGAGCAGTACTTC. Protein: CASSLSGTGVRVYEQYF. J is TRBJ2-7 and V is TRBV28; 10 nucleotides match TRBD1. The CDR3 covers 17 residues. CDR1 is MDHEN and CDR2 is SYDVKM in the germline V gene. After removal of 3 bases from V and 3 bases from J, the junction contained 11 bases not matched to a gene.

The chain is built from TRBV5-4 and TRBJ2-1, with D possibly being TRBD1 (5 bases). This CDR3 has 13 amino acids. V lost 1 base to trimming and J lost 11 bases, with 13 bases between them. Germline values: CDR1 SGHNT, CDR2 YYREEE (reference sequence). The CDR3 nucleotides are TGTGCCAGCAGCTTGTTAGGGGCCCATAAGCAGTTCTTC. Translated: CASSLLGAHKQFF.

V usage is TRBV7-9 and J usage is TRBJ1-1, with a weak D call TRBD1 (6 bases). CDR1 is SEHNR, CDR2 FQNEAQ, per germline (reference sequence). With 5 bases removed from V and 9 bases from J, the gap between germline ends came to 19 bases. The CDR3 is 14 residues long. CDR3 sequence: CASSPGQGRVKAFF. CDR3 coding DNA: TGTGCCAGCAGCCCCGGTCAGGGGAGGGTGAAAGCTTTCTTT.

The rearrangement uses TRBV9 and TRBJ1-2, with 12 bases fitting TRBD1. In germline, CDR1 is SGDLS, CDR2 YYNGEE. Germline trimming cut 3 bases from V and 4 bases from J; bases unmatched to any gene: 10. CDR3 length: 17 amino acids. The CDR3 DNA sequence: TGTGCCAGCAGCGAGGGACAGGGGGCATTGTATAGCTATGGCTACACCTTC. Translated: CASSEGQGALYSYGYTF.

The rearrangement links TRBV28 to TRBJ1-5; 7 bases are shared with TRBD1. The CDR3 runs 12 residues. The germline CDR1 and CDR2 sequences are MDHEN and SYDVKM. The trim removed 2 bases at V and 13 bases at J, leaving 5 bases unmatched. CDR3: CASSLKGAKQHF. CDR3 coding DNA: TGTGCCAGCAGTTTAAAGGGGGCGAAACAGCATTTT.

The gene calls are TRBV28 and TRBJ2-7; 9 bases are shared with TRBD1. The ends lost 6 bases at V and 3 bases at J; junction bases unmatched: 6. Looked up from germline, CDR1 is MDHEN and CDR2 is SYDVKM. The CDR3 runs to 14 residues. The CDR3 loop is CASRERDRVYEQYF. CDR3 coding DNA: TGTGCCAGCAGAGAAAGGGACAGGGTCTACGAGCAGTACTTC.

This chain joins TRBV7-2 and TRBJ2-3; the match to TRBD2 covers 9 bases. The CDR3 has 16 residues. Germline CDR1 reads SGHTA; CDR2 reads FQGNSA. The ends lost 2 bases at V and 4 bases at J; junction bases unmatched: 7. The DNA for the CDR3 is TGTGCCAGCAGCTTAATTTCTAGCGGGAATGCAGATACGCAGTATTTT. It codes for CASSLISSGNADTQYF.

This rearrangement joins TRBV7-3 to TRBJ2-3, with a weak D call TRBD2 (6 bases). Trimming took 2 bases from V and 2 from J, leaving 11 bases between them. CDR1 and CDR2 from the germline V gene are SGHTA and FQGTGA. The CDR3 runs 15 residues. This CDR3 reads CASSLLAAPTDTQYF. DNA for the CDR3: TGTGCCAGCAGCTTATTAGCGGCACCCACAGATACGCAGTATTTT.

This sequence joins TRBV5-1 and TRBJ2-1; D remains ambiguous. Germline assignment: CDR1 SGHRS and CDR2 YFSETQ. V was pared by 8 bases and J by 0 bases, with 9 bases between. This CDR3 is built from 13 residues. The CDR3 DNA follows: TGCGCCAGTAGGAGTACCTCCTACAATGAGCAGTTCTTC. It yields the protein CASRSTSYNEQFF.

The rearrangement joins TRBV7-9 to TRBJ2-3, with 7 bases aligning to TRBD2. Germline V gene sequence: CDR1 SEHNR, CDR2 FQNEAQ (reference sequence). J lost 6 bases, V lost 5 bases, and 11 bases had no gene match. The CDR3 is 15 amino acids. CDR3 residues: CASSRDYTKLDTQYF. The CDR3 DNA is TGTGCCAGCAGCCGGGACTATACGAAGTTGGATACGCAGTATTTT.

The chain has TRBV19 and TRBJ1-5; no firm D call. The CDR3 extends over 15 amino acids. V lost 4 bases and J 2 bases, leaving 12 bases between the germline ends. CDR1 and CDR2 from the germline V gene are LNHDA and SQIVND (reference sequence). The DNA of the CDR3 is TGTGCCAGTAGTAACCACCCTCGAGGCAATCAGCCCCAGCATTTT. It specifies CASSNHPRGNQPQHF.

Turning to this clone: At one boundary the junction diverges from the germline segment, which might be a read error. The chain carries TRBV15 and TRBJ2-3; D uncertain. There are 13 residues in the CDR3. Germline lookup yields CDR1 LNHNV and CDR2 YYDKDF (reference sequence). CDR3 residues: CAASVGSTDTQYF. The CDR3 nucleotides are TGTGCCGCCAGTGTCGGGAGCACAGATACGCAGTATTTT.

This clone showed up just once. The CDR3 nucleotides are TGTGCCAGCAGTTTACGGGGAGCGGGAGGGCCCAGGGAGACCCAGTACTTC. It yields the protein CASSLRGAGGPRETQYF. The chain employs TRBV27 and TRBJ2-5; 10 bases agree with TRBD2. J lost 5 bases, V lost 2 bases, and 11 bases had no gene match. Germline-derived CDR1 and CDR2 are MNHEY and SMNVEV (reference sequence). The CDR3 is made up of 17 amino acids.

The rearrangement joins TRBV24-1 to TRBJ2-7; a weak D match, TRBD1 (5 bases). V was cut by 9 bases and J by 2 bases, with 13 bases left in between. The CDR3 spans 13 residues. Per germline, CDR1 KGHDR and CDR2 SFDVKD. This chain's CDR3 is CATLMTVPYEQYF. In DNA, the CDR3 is TGTGCCACCCTAATGACAGTACCCTACGAGCAGTACTTC.

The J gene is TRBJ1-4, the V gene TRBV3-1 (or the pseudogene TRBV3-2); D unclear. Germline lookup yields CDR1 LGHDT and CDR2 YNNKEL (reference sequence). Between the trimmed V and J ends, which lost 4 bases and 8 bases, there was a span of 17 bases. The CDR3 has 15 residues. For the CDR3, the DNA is TGTGCCAGCAGCCCTCCAGCTCCTCGGGAGGAAAAACTGTTTTTT. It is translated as CASSPPAPREEKLFF.

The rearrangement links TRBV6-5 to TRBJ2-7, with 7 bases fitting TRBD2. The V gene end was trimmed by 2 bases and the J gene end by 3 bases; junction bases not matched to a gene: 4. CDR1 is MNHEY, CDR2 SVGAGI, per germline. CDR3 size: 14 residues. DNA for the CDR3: TGTGCCAGCAGTTACGCCGGGACTAACTACGAGCAGTACTTC. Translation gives CASSYAGTNYEQYF.